This T cell receptor (beta chain) is drawn from a study of T cells in Graves' hyperthyroidism and ophthalmopathy. Looking at the study overall: Peripheral blood draws took place at initial diagnosis, ahead of any treatment. Broader study findings: Prediction of ophthalmopathy progression came a median roughly 7.1 months pre-onset. In blood, most of the thyroid clonotypes expanded above 0.001 were also present.

In this sample, this clonotype turned up many times. Its cognate antigen is unknown. Amplification of TCR beta CDR3 regions used RNA as the template. Carried out on the TCR CDR3, a first-round RT-PCR used the HTBI primer set. TCRdb re-called the multiplex PCR reads through MiXCR, storing one row per CDR3 protein. The repertoire consists of a few hundred thousand distinct CDR3 sequences, with around 18% occurring once and the leading ten covering roughly two fifths. Exclusion followed for patients with uncontrolled infection, other autoimmune disease, pregnancy or lactation. The CDR3 sequence is 16 residues long. Germline CDR1 and CDR2: SGHTS and YDEGEE. Between the trimmed V and J ends, which lost 4 bases and 3 bases, there was a span of 18 bases.

The sequence derives from a man younger than 35 with Graves' ophthalmopathy. This chain links TRBV5-8 with TRBJ2-3; D may correspond to TRBD1 or TRBD2 (6 bases each). The sequencing input was blood. CDR3 DNA: TGTGCCAGCAGCAGGGGAGTTCAGGGGAGGACAGATACGCAGTATTTT. This encodes CASSRGVQGRTDTQYF.